The sequence of this T cell receptor beta chain was determined in a study of blood T cells in healthy people across ages (dated by TCRdb to the mid-2010s). Regarding the study in general: Template switching captured roughly one uniquely barcoded TCR beta cDNA molecule per two T cells in model experiments. Age-related changes in TCR beta repertoire diversity were measured in the study by deep sequencing normalized with unique cDNA molecular identifiers. Donors were grouped into four age groups: young (average roughly 17 years), middle-aged (39), aged (approximately 58) and long-lived (about 90). To avoid experimental bias, donors of different ages were distributed randomly across sequencing lanes. The study analyzed two additional independent replicas of 1 million unique cDNA reads from the same blood draw for two donors, one aged 18 to 29 and one aged 80 or older.

Study-wide findings and limitations: The percentage of naive T cells measured by flow cytometry correlated strongly with observed TCR beta diversity. Observed TCR beta diversity per million T cells fell roughly linearly with age, and a significant reduction was already apparent by age roughly 41. Donor CMV infection status was unknown, potentially confounding age-related changes in expanded clonotypes. Estimates of total diversity from one million sequenced T cells were regarded as lower bounds and underestimates. The long-lived group showed more naive CD4+ T cells, fewer expanded clones and increased TCR diversity than the aged group, suggesting age selection. Conclusive comparison of naive and antigen-experienced compartments was prevented by the profiling of bulk unsorted PBMCs.

Taken from cysteine to phenylalanine, the CDR3 has 18 residues. Only the CDR3 region is kept as DNA, spanning 54 bases read in frame from base 1. The V end gives up 5 bases and the J end 4 bases, leaving 17 bases in the junction not matched to a gene. Reading the germline V gene (reference sequence) gives CDR1 SEHNR and CDR2 FQNEAQ. For this clonotype: Its antigen is currently not known. The sample holds no much larger clone one base away, and base qualities are not on file.

Receptor amplification or capture employed 5' RACE. Sequenced using an Illumina HiSeq 2500. A second roughly 7 to 11 cycle PCR used a sample-barcoded 5' primer and a J-beta primer mix. Each TCR beta cDNA molecule received a unique molecular identifier from a template-switch 5' adaptor carrying 12 random nucleotides. Each sample yielded at least 3 million CDR3-containing paired-end reads. The Mint cDNA synthesis kit, primed by a TRBC-specific oligonucleotide, was used to synthesize first-strand cDNA from all RNA. All cDNA was treated with uracil-DNA glycosylase and then went through a first 18-cycle PCR with the universal primers M1SS and BC2_uni_R. Processing in the source paper ran as follows. Normalization of each sample was performed by random selection of 1 million high-quality reads, each carrying a distinct molecular identifier. Instead of being binned into consensus sequences, reads with shared molecular identifiers were discarded. CDR3 identification, clonotype clustering and error correction used MiTCR with a Q25 quality threshold and the strictest error-elimination algorithm. Lower-bound total TCR beta diversity was estimated with a nonparametric unseen species model using Euler transformation. Starting from the raw public reads, TCRdb applied fastp trimming at Q25, assembled clones with MiXCR and retained in-frame beta chains. Rows matching on CDR3 protein sequence are summarized as one entry with the most common DNA and genes. The V and J calls, along with clone size, are taken from TCRdb and not from the paper's own processing. Across this sample there are 1,300,000 or so distinct CDR3 sequences, with around 55% seen only once. 6.7% of the sample comes from the top ten.

Donors were 40 or so systemically healthy Caucasian individuals from Russia aged roughly 6 to 95 years. Around 10 milliliters of peripheral blood were collected from each donor into EDTA-treated Vacutainer tubes. Ficoll-Paque density-gradient centrifugation was used to isolate PBMCs, with at least 6 million obtained per sample. Total RNA was extracted from PBMCs with Trizol reagent, with at least 5.5 micrograms obtained per sample. The percentages of naive CD45RAhigh/CD27high T cells were determined by flow cytometry on a PBMC aliquot from every donor. The TCR was taken from a man aged 18 to 29 in good health. Sequenced: blood. The rearranged chain carries TRBV7-9 and TRBJ2-1, with 7 bases matching TRBD2. In nucleotides, the sequence is TGTGCCAGCAGCCCCCTCGGACTAAGCGGGAAGGCTTACAATGAGCAGTTCTTC. This yields the protein CASSPLGLSGKAYNEQFF.